This entry lists 21 T cell receptor beta chains sequenced from one sample in a study of shared clonotypes between healthy human individuals. CD45RO-negative, CCR7-positively selected cells formed the naive CD8 fraction, excluding terminally differentiated effector memory CD45RA+ cells. Measured with immunoSEQ multiplex PCR; TCRdb has only the in-frame clones, and not every one. The table has 2 million or so clones, about 95% seen once. The sequencing input was naive CD8+ T cells sorted from blood. These receptors were obtained from a man aged 18 to 35 in good health.

The chain employs TRBV27 and TRBJ2-7; D is perhaps TRBD1 or TRBD2 (5 bases each). The germline V gene encodes CDR1 MNHEY and CDR2 SMNVEV (reference sequence). V lost 5 bases and J lost 5, with 19 bases in between. The CDR3 contains 15 residues. The CDR3 bases are TGTGCCAGCAGTCCTAGCCCCGGGACGAGCGACGAGCAGTACTTC. This encodes CASSPSPGTSDEQYF.

The rearrangement joins TRBV19 to TRBJ1-1; unclear D gene. Trimming left V 4 bases short and J 2 bases short, with 8 bases between. Germline V gene lookup returns CDR1 LNHDA and CDR2 SQIVND (reference sequence). This CDR3 is built from 13 residues. In DNA form, the CDR3 reads TGTGCCAGTAGTACGACTCCCAACACTGAAGCTTTCTTT. This codes for CASSTTPNTEAFF. Variable domain in full (rest from reference TRBV19 and TRBJ1-1): DGGITQSPKYLFRKEGQNVTLSCEQNLNHDAMYWYRQDPGQGLRLIYYSQIVNDFQKGDIAEGYSVSREKKESFPLTVTSAQKNPTAFYLCASSTTPNTEAFFGQGTRLTVV.

The gene calls are TRBV4-1 and TRBJ1-4, with D possibly matching TRBD1 (5 bases). The germline V gene encodes CDR1 MGHRA and CDR2 YSYEKL. Trimming cost V 1 base and J 8 bases, with 8 bases left between them. The CDR3 runs to 13 residues. CDR3 coding DNA: TGCGCCAGCAGCCAAGGGTGGGGGGAAAAACTGTTTTTT. Protein: CASSQGWGEKLFF.

The chain has TRBV5-5 and TRBJ2-7; TRBD1 aligns across 7 bases. CDR1 and CDR2 from the germline V gene are SGHKS and YYEKEE (reference sequence). The CDR3 length is 15 residues. Trimming took 2 bases from V and 4 from J; bases not matched to a gene: 9. The CDR3 loop is CASSFSRSGQYEQYF. DNA of the CDR3: TGTGCCAGCAGCTTCTCGAGGTCGGGACAGTACGAGCAGTACTTC.

The V and J genes are TRBV2 and TRBJ1-1; maybe TRBD1 (5 bases). Per germline, CDR1 SNHLY and CDR2 FYNNEI. Trimming stripped 6 bases from V and 7 bases from J, with 12 bases between. This CDR3 has 12 amino acids. The CDR3 DNA is TGTGCCAGCAGCCGGGGCGACAATGAAGCTTTCTTT. Its protein product is CASSRGDNEAFF.

The V gene is TRBV6-4, the J gene TRBJ1-6; unclear D gene. This CDR3 has 15 residues. The germline V gene encodes CDR1 MRHNA and CDR2 SNTAGT. The V and J ends lost 9 bases and 8 bases respectively, with 20 bases between them. The CDR3 bases are TGTGCCAGTGAAAAGAGTGAAGGACCCTATTCACCCCTCCACTTT. Its translation: CASEKSEGPYSPLHF.

J is TRBJ1-1 and V is TRBV4-1, with D uncertain. The CDR3 runs 12 residues. Germline-derived CDR1 and CDR2 are MGHRA and YSYEKL. Between the trimmed V and J ends, which lost 0 bases and 4 bases, there was a span of 3 bases. The CDR3 here is CASSQESTEAFF. For the CDR3, the DNA is TGCGCCAGCAGCCAAGAGTCCACTGAAGCTTTCTTT.

V usage is TRBV27 and J usage is TRBJ2-7; a possible D gene is TRBD1 (5 bases). The CDR3 sequence is 13 residues long. From germline, CDR1 is MNHEY and CDR2 SMNVEV (reference sequence). V lost 6 bases, J lost 3 bases, and 12 bases lay in between. The CDR3 reads CASSFRTLYEQYF. CDR3 in DNA: TGTGCCAGCAGCTTTAGGACACTCTACGAGCAGTACTTC.

The count of this clone is one. This chain uses TRBV6-5 with TRBJ1-2; possibly TRBD1 for D (5 bases). The ends were cut back, 2 bases at V and 3 bases at J, with 13 bases in the middle. There are 15 residues in the CDR3. Germline assignment: CDR1 MNHEY and CDR2 SVGAGI. The CDR3 region is CASSYDRDVDYGYTF. As DNA, the CDR3 is TGTGCCAGCAGTTACGACAGAGATGTAGACTATGGCTACACCTTC.

The chain couples TRBV6-5 to TRBJ2-7; TRBD2 agrees at 7 bases. This CDR3 region has 16 residues. Germline V gene sequence: CDR1 MNHEY, CDR2 SVGAGI. Trimming cost V 0 bases and J 1 base; bases outside gene matches: 6. In nucleotides, the CDR3 is TGTGCCAGCAGTTACTCAGTCGGGACTACATCCTACGAGCAGTACTTC. This sequence encodes CASSYSVGTTSYEQYF.

This chain connects TRBV2 to TRBJ2-6; D remains unclear. The CDR3 is made up of 17 amino acids. Germline CDR1 SNHLY, CDR2 FYNNEI. Deletions cut 3 bases from V and 0 bases from J, with 12 bases between. The CDR3 DNA reads as TGTGCCAGCAGTGACAGCTTCACCTTCTCTGGGGCCAACGTCCTGACTTTC. Translating it yields CASSDSFTFSGANVLTF.

The chain is built from TRBV25-1 and TRBJ1-3; possibly TRBD1 for D (6 bases). CDR1 is MGHDK, CDR2 SYGVNS, per germline. The V end lost 3 bases, the J end lost 9 bases, and 18 bases lay between the germline ends. There are 15 residues in the CDR3. The CDR3 loop is CASSDLTGVGSTIYF. DNA of the CDR3: TGTGCCAGCAGTGATTTGACAGGTGTTGGGAGCACCATATATTTT.

With regard to this clone: Within the sample, other DNA sequences also encode this same CDR3. As DNA, the CDR3 is TGTGCCAGCAGCGGCGATGGAAACTATGGCTACACCTTC. It specifies CASSGDGNYGYTF. The V call is TRBV9, the J call TRBJ1-2; D is undetermined. This CDR3 is built from 13 residues. CDR1 is SGDLS, CDR2 YYNGEE, per germline. V was pared by 3 bases and J by 2 bases, with 8 bases between.

This clone appeared a few times. The same CDR3 can be traced to other DNA sequences in this sample. The V and J genes are TRBV27 and TRBJ2-7, with 11 bases aligning to TRBD2. Germline CDR1 MNHEY, CDR2 SMNVEV (reference sequence). J gave up 2 bases and V 5 bases, and 5 bases lay outside the gene matches. CDR3 size: 15 residues. The CDR3 is CASSPGTSGTYEQYF. The CDR3 DNA follows: TGTGCCAGCAGTCCCGGGACTAGCGGAACCTACGAGCAGTACTTC.

Remarks on this clone: Relative to the germline gene, one junction end is altered; a read error may explain this. The J gene is TRBJ2-7, the V gene TRBV7-7; 9 nucleotides agree with TRBD2. This CDR3 has 18 amino acids. Per germline, CDR1 SSHAT and CDR2 FNYEAQ (reference sequence). CDR3 sequence: CASSPWASGAAALYEQYF. CDR3 DNA sequence: TGTGCTAGCAGCCCTTGGGCTAGCGGGGCGGCCGCGCTGTACGAGCAGTACTTC.

The chain recombines TRBV28 with TRBJ2-3; possibly TRBD2 for D (7 bases). Germline CDR1 MDHEN, CDR2 SYDVKM. Trimming removed 3 bases at V and 5 bases at J, with 21 bases between. The CDR3 runs to 17 residues. The CDR3 bases are TGTGCCAGCAGTTTTCCCCCAACCGGGGGGCGGGGAGATACGCAGTATTTT. Amino acids: CASSFPPTGGRGDTQYF.

Regarding this clone: This CDR3 is also generated by other DNA sequences in the sample. This chain joins TRBV5-6 and TRBJ1-5; 8 bases are shared with TRBD1. After removal of 2 bases from V and 3 bases from J, the junction contained 16 bases not matched to a gene. In germline, CDR1 is SGHDT, CDR2 YYEEEE. The CDR3 sequence is 19 residues long. The CDR3 sequence: CASSFWDRSRVRDNQPQHF. DNA of the CDR3: TGTGCCAGCAGCTTCTGGGACAGGTCCCGGGTTCGGGACAATCAGCCCCAGCATTTT.

The chain recombines TRBV11-2 with TRBJ2-7; tentatively, D is TRBD2 (6 bases). V was pared by 4 bases and J by 3 bases, with 13 bases between. The CDR3 covers 14 residues. Germline CDR1 SGHAT, CDR2 FQNNGV. Here the CDR3 DNA reads TGTGCCAGCAGCTCACCAGGGACTCACTACGAGCAGTACTTC. The encoded protein is CASSSPGTHYEQYF.

This chain joins TRBV28 and TRBJ1-2; 10 bases agree with TRBD1. Germline values: CDR1 MDHEN, CDR2 SYDVKM. The CDR3 spans 17 residues. With V trimmed by 2 bases and J by 3 bases, 9 bases remained unmatched. CDR3 coding DNA: TGTGCCAGCAGTTTAGGACAGGGGGTAAGGGCCGACTATGGCTACACCTTC. The encoded protein is CASSLGQGVRADYGYTF.

V is TRBV10-3 and J is TRBJ2-5; 8 nucleotides agree with TRBD1. The end of the DNA is better explained by TRBJ2-7, so the J call may be wrong. The CDR3 loop spans 14 amino acids. Germline V gene lookup returns CDR1 ENHRY and CDR2 SYGVKD. In DNA, the CDR3 is TGTGCCATCAGTGAGTCTGGACAGGGCTACGAGCAGTACTTC. This codes for CAISESGQGYEQYF.

V and J are TRBV6-5 and TRBJ2-7; D gene uncertain. Germline V gene data show CDR1 as MNHEY and CDR2 as SVGAGI. The CDR3 spans 12 residues. V was pared by 4 bases and J by 2 bases, with 6 bases between. The CDR3 sequence is CASSSTTYEQYF. The DNA for the CDR3 is TGTGCCAGCAGTTCCACAACCTACGAGCAGTACTTC.